This TCR beta chain was sequenced in a study of blood T cell repertoires in COVID-19. Study information: Sample material is recorded as cDNA or gDNA derived from T cells, B-cell-depleted T cells, or PBMCs.

Methods used by the authors: Quantification of nucleated cells was approximated via reference gene primer amplification. Sequenced by immunoSEQ multiplex PCR; TCRdb stores in-frame clones only, minus some. The DNA gave D and trimming, while V, J and clone size come from that table. The sample lists about 100,000 clones, roughly nine tenths occurring once. V shed 2 bases and J 0 bases; nucleotides not matched to a gene: 9. Germline assignment: CDR1 ENHRY and CDR2 SYGVKD. This CDR3 is built from 18 residues. The sample consisted of peripheral blood. The rearrangement joins TRBV10-3 to TRBJ2-1; 8 bases match TRBD2. This receptor was identified in a man aged 45-65 years with active COVID-19. The CDR3: CAISEGLAGPSSYNEQFF. The CDR3 DNA reads as TGTGCCATCAGTGAGGGGCTAGCGGGTCCCAGCTCCTACAATGAGCAGTTCTTC.